The rows below give T cell receptor beta chains drawn from one sample of a study of blood T cell repertoires in COVID-19. Only in-frame clones appear in the TCRdb table, and some are missing; sequencing was by immunoSEQ multiplex PCR. The repertoire holds some 160,000 clones, with approximately 87% as singletons. Sequencing was performed on peripheral blood. Receptors originate from a woman aged 70-85 years with acute or convalescent COVID-19. Each CDR3 is given with its conserved first and last residue. The order of the fields is D gene, clone size, J gene, V gene, CDR3 DNA, CDR3 protein. A D gene is named only where the DNA matches it firmly. Only some rows state a clone size, as once, few, many or a class for expanded clones.

d_gene: TRBD2
abundance: NA
j_gene: TRBJ2-7
v_gene: TRBV28
CDR3nt: TGTGCCACCTGGACTAGCGGGATCGACGAGCAGTACTTC
CDR3aa: CATWTSGIDEQYF

d_gene: TRBD1
abundance: NA
j_gene: TRBJ2-2
v_gene: TRBV9
CDR3nt: TGTGCCAGCAGGGGGACAGTGAACACCGGGGAGCTGTTTTTT
CDR3aa: CASRGTVNTGELFF

d_gene: NA
abundance: NA
j_gene: TRBJ1-2
v_gene: TRBV27
CDR3nt: TGTGCCAGCAGTTTAAGACACCCGTCCTATGGCTACACCTTC
CDR3aa: CASSLRHPSYGYTF

d_gene: TRBD1
abundance: NA
j_gene: TRBJ1-2
v_gene: TRBV6-2/TRBV6-3
CDR3nt: TGTGCCAGCAGTTTCAGACAGGGCTACGGCTACACCTTC
CDR3aa: CASSFRQGYGYTF

d_gene: TRBD1
abundance: NA
j_gene: TRBJ1-6
v_gene: TRBV4-3
CDR3nt: TGCGCCAGCAGCCAAGAAAGGGGACAGAAGAATTCACCCCTCCACTTT
CDR3aa: CASSQERGQKNSPLHF

d_gene: TRBD1
abundance: NA
j_gene: TRBJ2-3
v_gene: TRBV7-2
CDR3nt: TGTGCCAGCAGCCCCAGACAGGGGGGGTTCACAGATACGCAGTATTTT
CDR3aa: CASSPRQGGFTDTQYF

d_gene: TRBD2
abundance: NA
j_gene: TRBJ2-7
v_gene: TRBV11-2
CDR3nt: TGTGCCAGCAGCGCAGCGGGGTGGGGTTACGAGCAGTACTTC
CDR3aa: CASSAAGWGYEQYF

d_gene: NA
abundance: NA
j_gene: TRBJ1-2
v_gene: TRBV11-2
CDR3nt: TGTGCCAGCAGCTTAGGACAGCTTTCTTATGGCTACACCTTC
CDR3aa: CASSLGQLSYGYTF

d_gene: TRBD2
abundance: NA
j_gene: TRBJ2-3
v_gene: TRBV7-9
CDR3nt: TGTGCCAGCAGCCCCCTAGCGGGAGGTGATACGCAGTATTTT
CDR3aa: CASSPLAGGDTQYF

d_gene: NA
abundance: NA
j_gene: TRBJ2-1
v_gene: TRBV6-2/TRBV6-3
CDR3nt: TGTGCCAGCAGTCAGCGGGTAACTTACAATGAGCAGTTCTTC
CDR3aa: CASSQRVTYNEQFF

d_gene: NA
abundance: NA
j_gene: TRBJ1-2
v_gene: TRBV15
CDR3nt: TGTGCCACCAGCAGAAAGCAAGAAAACTATGGCTACACCTTC
CDR3aa: CATSRKQENYGYTF

d_gene: NA
abundance: NA
j_gene: TRBJ1-1
v_gene: TRBV4-3
CDR3nt: TGCGCCAGCAGCCAAGATTTGGTGGGAGGCACTGAAGCTTTCTTT
CDR3aa: CASSQDLVGGTEAFF

d_gene: NA
abundance: few
j_gene: TRBJ1-6
v_gene: TRBV14
CDR3nt: TGTGCCAGCAGCCAAGATCGAACAGGGTACTCACCCCTCCACTTT
CDR3aa: CASSQDRTGYSPLHF

d_gene: NA
abundance: NA
j_gene: TRBJ1-1
v_gene: TRBV30
CDR3nt: TGTGCCTGGAGAGCGACCCACTTACGGGGCACTGAAGCTTTCTTT
CDR3aa: CAWRATHLRGTEAFF

d_gene: TRBD1
abundance: NA
j_gene: TRBJ1-2
v_gene: TRBV6-2/TRBV6-3
CDR3nt: TGTGCCAGCAGTTATCGGACAGGGGGCAGCTATGGCTACACCTTC
CDR3aa: CASSYRTGGSYGYTF

d_gene: NA
abundance: NA
j_gene: TRBJ1-2
v_gene: TRBV6-4
CDR3nt: TGTGCCAGCAGTGAAGGCAGGGGTGGCGGCTACACCTTC
CDR3aa: CASSEGRGGGYTF

d_gene: NA
abundance: NA
j_gene: TRBJ1-2
v_gene: TRBV6-6
CDR3nt: TGTGCCAGCAGGCGCGGACAGAACTATGGCTACACCTTC
CDR3aa: CASRRGQNYGYTF